This T cell receptor (beta chain) emerged from a study of shared clonotypes between healthy human individuals. The study, taken as a whole, reports: Clonotypes shared by all four sorted-subset donors had higher generation probabilities than non-shared clonotypes.

V was clipped by 0 bases and J by 2 bases, with 14 bases between them. Germline CDR1 and CDR2: LGHNA and YSLEER. The CDR3 sequence is 17 residues long. Sequencing used immunoSEQ multiplex PCR; TCRdb keeps in-frame clones, though not all of them. The sample yields about 1 million clones, around 78% seen once. With respect to this clone: What it binds is unknown.

This clonotype originated in a man between 18 and 29 years old in good health. Some clones in this sample may be carry-over from other donors' samples. The sequencing sample was made of memory CD4+ T cells from PBMCs. Indicated subset: CD45RA-negative fraction. This chain connects TRBV4-3 to TRBJ2-4; TRBD2 is a possible D gene (5 bases). The CDR3 protein is CASSQEWESHPKNIQYF. CDR3 nucleotide sequence: TGCGCCAGCAGCCAAGAATGGGAGTCCCACCCCAAAAACATTCAGTACTTC.